Listed here are 11 T cell receptor gamma chains from one sample, sequenced in a study of Vδ1+ human thymocytes. Findings and limits, study-wide: In the thymus, TRG and TRD repertoires looked highly polyclonal with Gaussian CDR3 lengths.

The antigens these receptors bind are not known. Sequences come from RNA converted to cDNA by reverse transcription. CDR3 amplicons came from multiplex PCR with pooled V-gene forward and constant-region reverse primers. TCRdb called clones from the multiplex PCR reads again using CATT. The sample holds about 6,500 gamma-chain clones; 42% are singletons and the top ten take more than 1.5%. The sequencing input was Vdelta1+ gamma-delta thymocytes from the thymus. Subset noted: FACS-sorted CD3+ TCRalphabeta- TCRVdelta1+ TCRVdelta2- thymocytes. Receptors were obtained from a boy under two years old who had congenital heart surgery.

A word on this clone: At one boundary the junction diverges from the germline segment, which might be a read error. The chain couples TRGV3 to TRGJ1 or TRGJ2. The CDR3 has 13 residues. CDR1 VTNTFY and CDR2 YDVSTARD come from the germline V gene (reference sequence). Here the CDR3 reads CAAWDRPGREKLF. The DNA for the CDR3 is TGTGCCGCCTGGGACAGGCCAGGTAGGGAGAAACTCTTT.

J is TRGJ1 or TRGJ2 and V is TRGV4. The J gene, left out of TCRdb, was set here by checking the DNA against germline. The CDR3 length is 15 residues. The V segment lost 2 bases and the J segment 3 bases; nucleotides outside the gene matches: 10. Germline V lookup: CDR1 EGSTGY, CDR2 YDSYTSSV. The CDR3 nucleotides are TGTGCCACCTGGGATGCCCCCGGTCCTTATTATAAGAAACTCTTT. This codes for CATWDAPGPYYKKLF.

The chain couples TRGV8 to TRGJP1. The J gene is absent in TCRdb and was assigned here via DNA matching to germline. V was pared by 5 bases and J by 9 bases, with 6 bases of the junction left unmatched. Germline V gene lookup returns CDR1 VENAVY and CDR2 YDSYNSRV. This CDR3 region has 12 residues. For the CDR3, the DNA is TGTGCCACCTGGGGAAGGAGTTGGTTCAAGATATTT. As protein: CATWGRSWFKIF.

Concerning this clone: The junction differs from germline at one of its ends, possibly a read error. The V call is TRGV5, the J call TRGJ1 or TRGJ2. The J gene is not listed in TCRdb, so it was assigned here from a DNA match to germline. From germline, CDR1 is VINAFY and CDR2 YDVSNSKD. CDR3 length: 13 residues. The CDR3 DNA reads as TGTGCCACCTGGTACAGGCTGGGGGATAAGAAACTCTTT. Protein sequence: CATWYRLGDKKLF.

J is TRGJ1 or TRGJ2 and V is TRGV8. The J gene is absent in TCRdb and was assigned here via DNA matching to germline. The CDR3 is made up of 13 amino acids. Germline V CDR1 and CDR2: VENAVY, YDSYNSRV. V shed 3 bases, J shed 8 bases, and the junction held 10 bases outside the gene matches. The CDR3 loop is CATWDPIEDKKLF. The CDR3, as DNA: TGTGCCACCTGGGATCCGATCGAGGATAAGAAACTCTTT.

V and J are TRGV9 and TRGJ1 or TRGJ2. CDR3 length equals 11 residues. Germline loops: CDR1 GITISATS, CDR2 ISYDGTV (reference sequence). Germline trimming cut 2 bases from V and 10 bases from J; bases unmatched to any gene: 5. CDR3 DNA sequence: TGTGCCTTGTGGGAGGACCAGAAGAAACTCTTT. It specifies CALWEDQKKLF.

The chain joins TRGV8 to TRGJ1 or TRGJ2. The J gene was not available in TCRdb and was assigned here by matching the DNA to germline segments. CDR1 VENAVY and CDR2 YDSYNSRV come from the germline V gene. The CDR3 loop spans 12 amino acids. V trimming: 3 bases; J trimming: 4 bases; junction bases outside the gene matches: 3. The CDR3 sequence: CATWDPYYKKLF. CDR3 sequence (DNA): TGTGCCACCTGGGATCCGTATTATAAGAAACTCTTT.

The chain recombines TRGV5 with TRGJ1 or TRGJ2. Because TCRdb records no J gene, it was assigned here through a match of the DNA to germline. Germline V gene sequence: CDR1 VINAFY, CDR2 YDVSNSKD. CDR3 length equals 14 residues. V gave up 2 bases and J gave up 7 bases; unmatched junction bases: 11. CDR3 protein: CATWDTPRGYKKLF. The CDR3, as DNA: TGTGCCACCTGGGACACCCCACGGGGATATAAGAAACTCTTT.

In the case of this clone: A read error may produce the germline difference seen at one junction end. The chain carries TRGV3 and TRGJ1 or TRGJ2. Matching the DNA to germline supplied the J gene, which TCRdb does not give. This CDR3 is 12 amino acids long. Germline lookup yields CDR1 VTNTFY and CDR2 YDVSTARD (reference sequence). The CDR3 nucleotides are TGTGCCACCTGGGTCGCGGAGTATATGAAACTCTTT. It is translated as CATWVAEYMKLF.

This clone was seen only a few times. The rearrangement uses TRGV3 and TRGJ1 or TRGJ2. The CDR3 is made up of 13 amino acids. The germline CDR1 and CDR2 sequences are VTNTFY and YDVSTARD (reference sequence). Trimming took 2 bases from V and 6 from J; bases not matched to a gene: 7. The CDR3 here is CATWDKRGYKKLF. CDR3 sequence (DNA): TGTGCCACCTGGGACAAACGGGGTTATAAGAAACTCTTT.

The chain carries TRGV9 and TRGJ1 or TRGJ2. Losses at the gene ends were 0 bases for V and 9 bases for J; bases not matched to a gene: 8. Per the germline V gene, CDR1 is GITISATS and CDR2 is ISYDGTV (reference sequence). This CDR3 comprises 13 residues. The CDR3 here is CALWEVHTRKKLF. CDR3 sequence (DNA): TGTGCCTTGTGGGAGGTGCATACGCGTAAGAAACTCTTT.